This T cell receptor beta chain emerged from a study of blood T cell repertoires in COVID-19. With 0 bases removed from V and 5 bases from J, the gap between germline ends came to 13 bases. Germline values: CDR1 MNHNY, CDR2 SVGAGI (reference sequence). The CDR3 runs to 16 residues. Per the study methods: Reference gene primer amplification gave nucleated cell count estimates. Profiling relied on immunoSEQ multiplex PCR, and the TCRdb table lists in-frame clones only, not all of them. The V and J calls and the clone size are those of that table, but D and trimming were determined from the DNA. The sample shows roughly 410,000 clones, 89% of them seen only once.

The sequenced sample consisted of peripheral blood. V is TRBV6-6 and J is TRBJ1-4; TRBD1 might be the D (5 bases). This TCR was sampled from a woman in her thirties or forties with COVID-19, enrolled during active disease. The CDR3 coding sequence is TGTGCCAGCAGTTACTCGGGGGGGGAAGTAAATGAAAAACTGTTTTTT. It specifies CASSYSGGEVNEKLFF.